This TCR beta chain originates from a study of cytomegalovirus exposure and HLA in healthy donors. Germline V gene lookup returns CDR1 SGHTA and CDR2 FQGTGA. V shed 4 bases, J shed 6 bases, and the junction held 5 bases outside the gene matches. The length of the CDR3 is 14 residues. Here immunoSEQ multiplex PCR was the method, and the copy in TCRdb shows in-frame clones only, minus some. The sample comprises around 130,000 clones, 89% of which are singletons, and around 3.1% rests with the top ten. This clonotype was obtained from a man aged 25-45 years in good health and CMV-seronegative. The sequencing sample was made of PBMCs. V is TRBV7-3 and J is TRBJ2-3; 9 nucleotides agree with TRBD1. The CDR3 sequence: CASSSQGAYDTQYF. In DNA form, the CDR3 reads TGTGCCAGCAGCTCACAGGGGGCGTACGATACGCAGTATTTT. The full variable domain, in which reference TRBV7-3 and TRBJ2-3 provide the parts outside the CDR3, is GAGVSQTPSNKVTEKGKYVELRCDPISGHTALYWYRQSLGQGPEFLIYFQGTGAADDSGLPNDRFFAVRPEGSVSTLKIQRTERGDSAVYLCASSSQGAYDTQYFGPGTRLTVL.